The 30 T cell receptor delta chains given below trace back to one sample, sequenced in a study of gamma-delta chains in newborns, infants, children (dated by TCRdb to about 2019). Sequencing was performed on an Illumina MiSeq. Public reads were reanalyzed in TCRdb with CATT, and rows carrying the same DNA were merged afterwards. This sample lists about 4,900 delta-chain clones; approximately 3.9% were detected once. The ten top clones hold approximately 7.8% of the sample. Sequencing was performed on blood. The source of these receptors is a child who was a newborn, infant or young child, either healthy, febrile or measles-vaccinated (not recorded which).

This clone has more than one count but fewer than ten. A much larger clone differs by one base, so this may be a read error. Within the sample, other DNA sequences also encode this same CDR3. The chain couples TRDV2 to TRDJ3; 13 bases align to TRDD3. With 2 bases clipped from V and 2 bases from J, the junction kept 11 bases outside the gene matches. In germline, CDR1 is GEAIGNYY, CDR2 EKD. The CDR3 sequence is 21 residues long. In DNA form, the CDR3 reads TGTGCCTGTGACAAAAAATACTGGGGGATACGCCCGGCCTGGGACACCCGACAGATGTTTTTC. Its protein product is CACDKKYWGIRPAWDTRQMFF.

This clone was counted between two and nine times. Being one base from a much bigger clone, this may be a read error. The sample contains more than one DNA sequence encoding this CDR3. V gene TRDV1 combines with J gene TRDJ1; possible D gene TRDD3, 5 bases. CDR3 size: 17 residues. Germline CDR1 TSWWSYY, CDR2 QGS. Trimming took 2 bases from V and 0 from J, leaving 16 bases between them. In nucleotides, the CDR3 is TGTGCTCTTGGGGAATGCGGGGCCGTGGGGTACACCGATAAACTCATCTTT. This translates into CALGECGAVGYTDKLIF.

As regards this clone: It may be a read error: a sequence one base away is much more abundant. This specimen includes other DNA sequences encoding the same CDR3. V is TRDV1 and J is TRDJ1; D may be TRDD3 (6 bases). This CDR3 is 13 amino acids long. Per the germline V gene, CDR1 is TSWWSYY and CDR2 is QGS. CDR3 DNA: TGTGCTCTTGGGGAACGGGGGACCGATAAGCTCATCTTT. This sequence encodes CALGERGTDKLIF.

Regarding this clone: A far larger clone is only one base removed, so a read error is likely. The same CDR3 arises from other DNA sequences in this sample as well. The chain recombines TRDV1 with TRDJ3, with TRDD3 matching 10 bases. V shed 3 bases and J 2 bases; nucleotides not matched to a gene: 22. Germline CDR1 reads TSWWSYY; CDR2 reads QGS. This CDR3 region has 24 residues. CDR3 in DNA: TGTGCTCTTGGGGAGCGCCGGAGGTACTGGGGGATTCGGGATCGACCCTGGGACACCCGACAGATGTTTTTC. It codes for CALGERRRYWGIRDRPWDTRQMFF.

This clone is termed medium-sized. This CDR3 reads CALGSRGLRSWGFQKLIF. In nucleotides, the CDR3 is TGTGCTCTTGGTTCTAGGGGGCTGAGGAGCTGGGGATTCCAAAAACTCATCTTT. This rearrangement joins TRDV1 to TRDJ1; possibly TRDD3 for D (6 bases). This CDR3 has 18 amino acids. Trimming removed 6 bases at V and 8 bases at J, with 31 bases between. CDR1 is TSWWSYY and CDR2 is QGS in the germline V gene.

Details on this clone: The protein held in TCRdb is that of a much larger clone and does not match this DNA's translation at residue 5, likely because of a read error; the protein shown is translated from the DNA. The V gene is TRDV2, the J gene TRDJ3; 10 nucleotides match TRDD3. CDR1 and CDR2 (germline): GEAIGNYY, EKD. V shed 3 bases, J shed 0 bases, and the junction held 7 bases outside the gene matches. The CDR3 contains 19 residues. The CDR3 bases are TGTGCCTGTGACGCCACTGGGGGATCCAGCTCCTGGGACACCCGACAGATGTTTTTC. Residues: CACDATGGSSSWDTRQMFF.

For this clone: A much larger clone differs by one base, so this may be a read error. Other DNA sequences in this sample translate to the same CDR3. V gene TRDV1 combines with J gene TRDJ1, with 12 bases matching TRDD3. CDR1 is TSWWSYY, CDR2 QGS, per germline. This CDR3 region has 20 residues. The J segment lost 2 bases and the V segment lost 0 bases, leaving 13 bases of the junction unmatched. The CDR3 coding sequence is TGTGCTCTTGGGGAACTCCGTTCGGGGACTGGGGGATACCCAACCGATAAACTCATCTTT. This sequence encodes CALGELRSGTGGYPTDKLIF.

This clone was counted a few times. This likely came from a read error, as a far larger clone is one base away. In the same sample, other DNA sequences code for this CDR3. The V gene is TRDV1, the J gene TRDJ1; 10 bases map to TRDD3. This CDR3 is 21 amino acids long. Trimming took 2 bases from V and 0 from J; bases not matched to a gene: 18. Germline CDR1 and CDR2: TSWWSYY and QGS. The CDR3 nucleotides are TGTGCTCTTGGGGAATCCTACGTTCCGGTACTGGGGGATGTGTACACCGATAAACTCATCTTT. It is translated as CALGESYVPVLGDVYTDKLIF.

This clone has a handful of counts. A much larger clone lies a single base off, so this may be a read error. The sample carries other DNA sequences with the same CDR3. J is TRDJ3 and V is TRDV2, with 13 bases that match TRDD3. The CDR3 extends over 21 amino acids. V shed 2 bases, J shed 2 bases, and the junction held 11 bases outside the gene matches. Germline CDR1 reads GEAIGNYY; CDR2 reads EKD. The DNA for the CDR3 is TGTGCCTGTGACAAAAAATACTGGGGGATACGCCCCGCCTGGGACACCCGACAGATGTTTTTC. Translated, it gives CACDKKYWGIRPAWDTRQMFF.

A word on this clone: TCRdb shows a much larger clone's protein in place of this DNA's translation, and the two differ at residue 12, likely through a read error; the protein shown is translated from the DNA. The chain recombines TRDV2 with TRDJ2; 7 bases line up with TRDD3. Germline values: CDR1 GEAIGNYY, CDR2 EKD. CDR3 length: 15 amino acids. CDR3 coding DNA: TGTGCCTGTGACTGGGGGCTGGGGGGGACAGCACACCTCTTCTTT. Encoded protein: CACDWGLGGTAHLFF.

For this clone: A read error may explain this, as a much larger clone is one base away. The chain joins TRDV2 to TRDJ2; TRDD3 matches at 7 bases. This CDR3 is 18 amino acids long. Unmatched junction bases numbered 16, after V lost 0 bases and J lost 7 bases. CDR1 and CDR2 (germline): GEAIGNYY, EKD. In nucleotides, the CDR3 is TGTGCCTGTGACACCCTTACTGGGGAATACCGCCCTCTAGCACAACTCTTCTTT. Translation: CACDTLTGEYRPLAQLFF.

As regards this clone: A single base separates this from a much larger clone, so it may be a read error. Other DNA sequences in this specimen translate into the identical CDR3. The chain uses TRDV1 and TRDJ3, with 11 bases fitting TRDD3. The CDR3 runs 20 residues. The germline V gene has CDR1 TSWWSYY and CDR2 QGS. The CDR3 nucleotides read TGTGCTCTTGGGGAGCCTCCTGGGGGATACCCCTCCTGGGACACCCGACAGATGTTCTTC. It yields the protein CALGEPPGGYPSWDTRQMFF.

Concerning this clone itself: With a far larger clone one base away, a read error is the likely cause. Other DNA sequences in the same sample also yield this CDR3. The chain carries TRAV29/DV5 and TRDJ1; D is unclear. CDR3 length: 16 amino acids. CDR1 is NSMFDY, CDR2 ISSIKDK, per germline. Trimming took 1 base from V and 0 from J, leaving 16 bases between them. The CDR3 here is CAASIPRGPYTDKLIF. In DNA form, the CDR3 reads TGTGCAGCAAGCATTCCGAGGGGTCCGTACACCGATAAACTCATCTTT.

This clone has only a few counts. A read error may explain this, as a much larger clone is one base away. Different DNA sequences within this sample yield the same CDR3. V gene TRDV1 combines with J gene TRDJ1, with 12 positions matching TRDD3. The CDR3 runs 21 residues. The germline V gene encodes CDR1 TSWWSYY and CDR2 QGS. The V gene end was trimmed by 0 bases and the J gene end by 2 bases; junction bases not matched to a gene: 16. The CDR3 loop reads CALGELLPYWGIHDLTDKLIF. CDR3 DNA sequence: TGTGCTCTTGGGGAACTACTACCCTACTGGGGGATACATGACCTAACCGATAAACTCATCTTT.

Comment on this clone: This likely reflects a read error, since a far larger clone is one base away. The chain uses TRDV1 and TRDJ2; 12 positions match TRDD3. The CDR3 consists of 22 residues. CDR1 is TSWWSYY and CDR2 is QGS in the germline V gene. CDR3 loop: CALGEHWPSPVLGDTPTAQHFF. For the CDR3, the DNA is TGTGCTCTTGGGGAACATTGGCCTTCCCCGGTACTGGGGGATACCCCGACAGCACAACACTTCTTT.

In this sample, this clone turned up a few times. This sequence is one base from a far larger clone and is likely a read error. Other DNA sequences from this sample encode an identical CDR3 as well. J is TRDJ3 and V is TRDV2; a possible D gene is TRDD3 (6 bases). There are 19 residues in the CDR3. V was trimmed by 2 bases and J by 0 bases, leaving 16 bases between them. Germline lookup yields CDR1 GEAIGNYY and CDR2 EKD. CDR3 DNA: TGTGCCTGTGACAAAGTACTAGGGGGACCCTCCTGGGACACCCGACAGATGTTTTTC. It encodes CACDKVLGGPSWDTRQMFF.

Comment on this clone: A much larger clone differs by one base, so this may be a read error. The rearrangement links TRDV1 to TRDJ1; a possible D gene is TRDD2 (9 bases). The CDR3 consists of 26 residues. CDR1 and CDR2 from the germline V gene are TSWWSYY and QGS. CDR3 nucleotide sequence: TGTGCTCTTGGGGAACTATGGGCCCTGCGGCCTTCCTACCTTATTACTGGGGGCAGGTACACCAATAAACTCATCTTT. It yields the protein CALGELWALRPSYLITGGRYTNKLIF.

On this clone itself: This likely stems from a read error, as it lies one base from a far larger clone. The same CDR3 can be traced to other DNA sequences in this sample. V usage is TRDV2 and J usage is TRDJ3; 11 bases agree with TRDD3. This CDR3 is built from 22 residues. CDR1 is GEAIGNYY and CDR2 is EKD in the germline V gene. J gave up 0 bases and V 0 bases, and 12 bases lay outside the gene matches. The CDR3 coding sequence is TGTGCCTGTGACACCGGGTTTCTGGGGGATACCCCAAGCTCCTGGGACACCCGACAGATGTTTTTC. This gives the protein CACDTGFLGDTPSSWDTRQMFF.

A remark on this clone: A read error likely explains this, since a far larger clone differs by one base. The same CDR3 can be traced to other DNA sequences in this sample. CDR3: CALGEHWPSYEDGTGGYTSSWDTRQMFF. CDR3 in DNA: TGTGCTCTTGGGGAACACTGGCCTTCCTACGAGGACGGTACTGGGGGATACACCAGCTCCTGGGACACCCGACAGATGTTTTTC. V and J are TRDV1 and TRDJ3; 12 bases line up with TRDD3. Germline CDR1 reads TSWWSYY; CDR2 reads QGS. The J segment lost 0 bases and the V segment lost 1 base, leaving 28 bases of the junction unmatched. The CDR3 length is 28 residues.

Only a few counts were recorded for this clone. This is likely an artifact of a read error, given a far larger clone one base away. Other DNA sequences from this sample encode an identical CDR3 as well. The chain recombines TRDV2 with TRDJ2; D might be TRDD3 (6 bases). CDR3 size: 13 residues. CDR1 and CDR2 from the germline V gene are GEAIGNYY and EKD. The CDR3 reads CACDTGMAAQLFF. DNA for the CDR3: TGTGCCTGTGACACGGGGATGGCAGCGCAACTCTTCTTT.

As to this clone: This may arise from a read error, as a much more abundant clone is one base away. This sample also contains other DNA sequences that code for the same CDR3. CDR3 DNA: TGTGCCTTTAGTTCTGCAGCCTACATTGAGTACTGGGGGCTCGACACCGATAAACTCATCTTC. It codes for CAFSSAAYIEYWGLDTDKLIF. The chain combines TRDV3 with TRDJ1, with TRDD3 matching 8 bases. The CDR3 runs 21 residues. CDR1 is TVYSNPD and CDR2 is GDNSRS in the germline V gene (reference sequence).

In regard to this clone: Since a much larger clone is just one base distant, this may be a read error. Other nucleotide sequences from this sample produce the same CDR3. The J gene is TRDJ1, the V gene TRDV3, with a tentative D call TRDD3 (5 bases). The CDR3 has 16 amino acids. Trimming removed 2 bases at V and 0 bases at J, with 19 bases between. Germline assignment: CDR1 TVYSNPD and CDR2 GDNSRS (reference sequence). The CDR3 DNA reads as TGTGCCTTTCACGCCAGGATAGCCCGGTACACCGATAAACTCATCTTT. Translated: CAFHARIARYTDKLIF. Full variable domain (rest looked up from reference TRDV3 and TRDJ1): CDKVTQSSPDQTVASGSEVVLLCTYDTVYSNPDLFWYRIRPDYSFQFVFYGDNSRSEGADFTQGRFSVKHILTQKAFHLVISPVRTEDSATYYCAFHARIARYTDKLIFGKGTRVTVEP.

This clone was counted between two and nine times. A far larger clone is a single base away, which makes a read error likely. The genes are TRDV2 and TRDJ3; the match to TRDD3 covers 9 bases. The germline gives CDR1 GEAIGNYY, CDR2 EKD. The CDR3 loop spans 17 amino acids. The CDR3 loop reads CACEYWGSSLDTRQMFF. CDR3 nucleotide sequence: TGTGCCTGTGAATACTGGGGGAGCTCCTTGGACACCCGACAGATGTTTTTC.

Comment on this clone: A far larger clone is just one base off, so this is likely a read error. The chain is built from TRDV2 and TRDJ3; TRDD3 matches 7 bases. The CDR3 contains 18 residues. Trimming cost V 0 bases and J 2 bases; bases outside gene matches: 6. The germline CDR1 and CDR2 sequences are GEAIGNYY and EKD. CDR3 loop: CACDTVLGNTWDTRQMFF. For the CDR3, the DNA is TGTGCCTGTGACACCGTACTGGGGAATACCTGGGACACCCGACAGATGTTTTTC.

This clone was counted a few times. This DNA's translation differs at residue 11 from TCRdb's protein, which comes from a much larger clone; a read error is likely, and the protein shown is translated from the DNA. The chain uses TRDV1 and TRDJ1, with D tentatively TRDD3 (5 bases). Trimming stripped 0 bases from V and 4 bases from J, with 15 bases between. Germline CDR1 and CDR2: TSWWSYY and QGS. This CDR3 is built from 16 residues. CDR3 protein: CALGELPYVGFDKLIF. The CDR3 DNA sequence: TGTGCTCTTGGGGAACTTCCATACGTGGGATTCGATAAACTCATCTTT.

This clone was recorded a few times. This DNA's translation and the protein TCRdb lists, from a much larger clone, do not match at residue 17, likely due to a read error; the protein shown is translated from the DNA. The CDR3, as DNA: TGTGCCTGTGACACCGTACTGGGGGATAGCTCCTGGGACACCCGACAGAAGTTTTTC. Amino acid sequence: CACDTVLGDSSWDTRQKFF. The genes are TRDV2 and TRDJ3, with 11 bases fitting TRDD3. CDR1 GEAIGNYY and CDR2 EKD come from the germline V gene. The CDR3 runs to 19 residues.

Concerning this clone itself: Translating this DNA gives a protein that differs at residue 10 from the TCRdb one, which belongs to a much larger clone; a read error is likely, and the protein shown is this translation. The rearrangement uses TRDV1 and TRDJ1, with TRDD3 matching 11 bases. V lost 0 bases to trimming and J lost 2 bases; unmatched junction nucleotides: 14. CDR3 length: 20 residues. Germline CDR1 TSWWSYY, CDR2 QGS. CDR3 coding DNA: TGTGCTCTTGGGGAACTCCGTTCAGGGGCTGGGGGATACCCAACCGATAAACTCATCTTT. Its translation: CALGELRSGAGGYPTDKLIF.

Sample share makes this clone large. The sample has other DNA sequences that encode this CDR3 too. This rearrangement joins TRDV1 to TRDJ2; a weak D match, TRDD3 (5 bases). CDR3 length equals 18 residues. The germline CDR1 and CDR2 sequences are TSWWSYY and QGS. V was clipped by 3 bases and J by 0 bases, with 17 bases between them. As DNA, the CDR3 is TGTGCTCTTGGGGACCGGCCCCCCGGGATCCCTTTGACAGCACAACTCTTCTTT. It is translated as CALGDRPPGIPLTAQLFF.

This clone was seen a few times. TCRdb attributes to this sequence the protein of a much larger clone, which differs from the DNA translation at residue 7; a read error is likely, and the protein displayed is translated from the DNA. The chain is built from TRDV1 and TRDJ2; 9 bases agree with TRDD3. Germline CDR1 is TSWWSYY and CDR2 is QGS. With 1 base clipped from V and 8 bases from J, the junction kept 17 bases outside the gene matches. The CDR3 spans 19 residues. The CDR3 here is CALGEPPAPTWGIEAQLFF. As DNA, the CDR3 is TGTGCTCTTGGGGAACCGCCGGCTCCTACTTGGGGGATAGAGGCACAACTCTTCTTT.

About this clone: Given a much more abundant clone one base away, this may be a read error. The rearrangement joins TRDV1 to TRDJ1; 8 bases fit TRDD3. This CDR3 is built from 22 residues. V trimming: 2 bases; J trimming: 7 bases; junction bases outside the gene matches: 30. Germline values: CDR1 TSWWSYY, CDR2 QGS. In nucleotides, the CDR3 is TGTGCTCTTGGGGAATTCCTAAGGCCTTCTACCGTACTGGGGGCTCCTCTGGGTAAACTCATCTTT. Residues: CALGEFLRPSTVLGAPLGKLIF.